These 4 T cell receptor beta chains were all obtained from the same sample, sequenced in a study of CXCR3-negative and CXCR3-positive naive CD8 T cells. cDNA libraries for TRB were generated by 5' RACE incorporating UMI labels. TCRdb re-called the 5' RACE reads and gives one entry per CDR3 protein, without DNA. The clone table shows 75,000 to 95,000 distinct CDR3 sequences, with the ten largest holding 0.85% to 1.4%. Sequencing used naive CXCR3- CD8+ T cells from blood. Subset indicated: CD45RO-CCR7+CD27+CD95- naive CD8+ T cells lacking CXCR3 (TNR3-). The receptor set was obtained from a human donor in good health. Some clones in this sample may be carry-over from other donors' samples.

The chain has TRBV12-3 or TRBV12-4 and TRBJ1-1; there is no DNA to check the TCRdb D call of TRBD1. The CDR3 loop spans 12 amino acids. The CDR3 sequence: CASSPGTTAALF.

The chain links TRBV5-1 to TRBJ2-7; no DNA is available, so the TRBD1 call from TCRdb remains unchecked. The length of the CDR3 is 16 residues. CDR1 and CDR2 from the germline V gene are SGHRS and YFSETQ. The CDR3 sequence is CASSLAPSPPNYEQYF.

The V gene is TRBV29-1, the J gene TRBJ2-1; the TCRdb D gene call, TRBD2, has no DNA to confirm it. Germline values: CDR1 SQVTM, CDR2 ANQGSEA. The CDR3 totals 13 residues. The CDR3 protein is CSVEEGGPNEQFF.

This chain links TRBV2 with TRBJ2-1. CDR1 and CDR2 (germline): SNHLY, FYNNEI. The CDR3 covers 12 residues. This CDR3 is CAFLGSYNEQFF.